These 18 T cell receptor beta chains were all obtained from the same sample, sequenced in a study of blood T cell repertoires in COVID-19. Method: immunoSEQ multiplex PCR; TCRdb's copy keeps in-frame clones and lacks some. Of over 90,000 clones detected, about four fifths appear once; the ten largest clones hold 9.5% to 10%. What was sequenced was peripheral blood. These TCRs come from a man in his forties with active or convalescent COVID-19.

The chain employs TRBV3-1 (or the pseudogene TRBV3-2) and TRBJ1-1; 9 bases fit TRBD1. Losses at the gene ends were 4 bases for V and 5 bases for J; bases not matched to a gene: 8. The CDR3 loop spans 15 amino acids. In germline, CDR1 is LGHDT, CDR2 YNNKEL (reference sequence). Here the CDR3 DNA reads TGTGCCAGCAGCCGCATTGACAGGGGGGGGACTGAAGCTTTCTTT. Protein sequence: CASSRIDRGGTEAFF.

V gene TRBV5-4 combines with J gene TRBJ1-6; D is unclear. The length of the CDR3 is 12 residues. The germline CDR1 and CDR2 sequences are SGHNT and YYREEE (reference sequence). V lost 4 bases, J lost 7 bases, and 6 bases lay in between. CDR3 bases: TGTGCCAGCAGCCTACTAAATTCACCCCTCCACTTT. Its translation is CASSLLNSPLHF.

A single count supports this clone. V usage is TRBV5-1 and J usage is TRBJ2-1; perhaps TRBD2 as D (5 bases). Germline V gene lookup returns CDR1 SGHRS and CDR2 YFSETQ. This CDR3 comprises 14 residues. Trimming removed 0 bases at V and 7 bases at J, with 11 bases between. CDR3 loop: CASSLGVGGNEQFF. CDR3 coding DNA: TGCGCCAGCAGCTTGGGGGTAGGCGGGAATGAGCAGTTCTTC.

The V call is TRBV5-1, the J call TRBJ1-1; D is unresolved. CDR3 length equals 13 residues. The V and J ends lost 0 bases and 4 bases respectively, with 7 bases between them. Germline lookup yields CDR1 SGHRS and CDR2 YFSETQ. The CDR3 nucleotides are TGCGCCAGCAGCTTGGTCCGGGGCACTGAAGCTTTCTTT. Amino acids: CASSLVRGTEAFF.

This chain connects TRBV9 to TRBJ2-2; unclear D gene. Trimming pared 4 bases from V and 5 bases from J, leaving 15 bases between. The CDR3 extends over 15 amino acids. Germline CDR1 is SGDLS and CDR2 is YYNGEE. In nucleotides, the CDR3 is TGTGCCAGCAGCCCAAGGAGCACCGGGACCGGGGAGCTGTTTTTT. Protein product: CASSPRSTGTGELFF. Drawing the rest from reference TRBV9 and TRBJ2-2, the complete variable domain is DSGVTQTPKHLITATGQRVTLRCSPRSGDLSVYWYQQSLDQGLQFLIQYYNGEERAKGNILERFSAQQFPDLHSELNLSSLELGDSALYFCASSPRSTGTGELFFGEGSRLTVL.

V and J are TRBV2 and TRBJ1-5; D uncertain. The CDR3 spans 15 residues. Between the trimmed V and J ends, which lost 6 bases and 0 bases, there was a span of 12 bases. From germline, CDR1 is SNHLY and CDR2 FYNNEI. CDR3 protein: CASRMGDYSNQPQHF. CDR3 in DNA: TGTGCCAGCAGGATGGGCGATTATAGCAATCAGCCCCAGCATTTT.

V and J are TRBV24-1 and TRBJ1-2; tentative D call: TRBD1 (5 bases). CDR3 size: 14 residues. Trimming stripped 3 bases from V and 0 bases from J, with 7 bases between. Germline V lookup: CDR1 KGHDR, CDR2 SFDVKD. The CDR3 nucleotides read TGTGCCACCAGTGATAAGACAGCTAACTATGGCTACACCTTC. This gives the protein CATSDKTANYGYTF.

This sequence joins TRBV6-2 or TRBV6-3 and TRBJ1-6; D is perhaps TRBD1 (6 bases). V lost 6 bases, J lost 7 bases, and 16 bases lay in between. There are 15 residues in the CDR3. Germline V gene sequence: CDR1 MNHEY, CDR2 SVGEGT. The CDR3 DNA sequence: TGTGCCAGCAGCGACGCGAGCCAGGGGAATTCACCCCTCCACTTT. It codes for CASSDASQGNSPLHF.

V is TRBV7-9 and J is TRBJ1-2, with TRBD1 matching 7 bases. The germline gives CDR1 SEHNR, CDR2 FQNEAQ (reference sequence). This CDR3 has 12 amino acids. The junction had 7 bases not matched to a gene; V was cut back by 5 bases and J by 10 bases. CDR3 residues: CASSTGQTPYTF. The DNA for the CDR3 is TGTGCCAGCAGCACGGGACAGACACCCTACACCTTC.

V gene TRBV6-6 combines with J gene TRBJ1-2, with a weak D call TRBD1 (6 bases). The CDR3 covers 13 residues. In germline, CDR1 is MNHNY, CDR2 SVGAGI (reference sequence). The V and J ends lost 5 bases and 4 bases respectively, with 11 bases between them. Written as DNA, the CDR3 is TGTGCCAGCAGTATCGGGGGGGCCTATGGCTACACCTTC. Protein: CASSIGGAYGYTF.

V and J are TRBV10-3 and TRBJ1-3; possible D gene TRBD1, 5 bases. Germline V gene sequence: CDR1 ENHRY, CDR2 SYGVKD. The CDR3 length is 15 residues. V was cut by 6 bases and J by 0 bases, with 12 bases left in between. DNA of the CDR3: TGTGCCATCAGGGACAAGACAGTCTCTGGAAACACCATATATTTT. This codes for CAIRDKTVSGNTIYF.

The chain joins TRBV7-6 to TRBJ2-2, with D tentatively TRBD2 (5 bases). With 6 bases removed from V and 6 bases from J, the gap between germline ends came to 14 bases. The V gene's germline CDR1 is SGHVS and CDR2 FNYEAQ. The CDR3 spans 14 residues. As DNA, the CDR3 is TGTGCCAGCAGTCCCCCGGGGTCGGCCGGGGAGCTGTTTTTT. Its translation: CASSPPGSAGELFF.

This CDR3 reads CSVSEGGIHEQYF. Written as DNA, the CDR3 is TGCAGCGTTTCGGAAGGGGGTATCCACGAGCAGTACTTC. The V call is TRBV29-1, the J call TRBJ2-7; D may be TRBD1 (6 bases). Per the germline V gene, CDR1 is SQVTM and CDR2 is ANQGSEA. Trimming stripped 5 bases from V and 5 bases from J, with 16 bases between. This CDR3 has 13 residues.

This sequence joins TRBV18 and TRBJ1-2, with 9 bases matching TRBD1. Germline V gene sequence: CDR1 KGHSH, CDR2 LQKENI. With V trimmed by 3 bases and J by 2 bases, 13 bases remained unmatched. This CDR3 is 18 amino acids long. In DNA, the CDR3 is TGTGCCAGCTCACCTGTAATAGGGACAGGGATCAGGAACTATGGCTACACCTTC. It translates to CASSPVIGTGIRNYGYTF.

V usage is TRBV19 and J usage is TRBJ2-7; TRBD1 might be the D (6 bases). The V and J ends lost 0 bases and 4 bases respectively, with 16 bases between them. CDR1 and CDR2 from the germline V gene are LNHDA and SQIVND (reference sequence). The CDR3 totals 16 residues. The CDR3 sequence: CASSIDRSPGAYEQYF. The CDR3 DNA is TGTGCCAGTAGTATAGATCGATCGCCAGGGGCATACGAGCAGTACTTC.

The rearrangement links TRBV7-3 to TRBJ2-1, with 9 bases lining up with TRBD2. The junction had 3 bases not matched to a gene; V was cut back by 3 bases and J by 6 bases. The CDR3 is 14 amino acids. From germline, CDR1 is SGHTA and CDR2 FQGTGA. As DNA, the CDR3 is TGTGCCAGCAGCTTTAGCGGGGGTAGCAATGAGCAGTTCTTC. Translated: CASSFSGGSNEQFF.

The CDR3 nucleotides are TGTGCCAGCAGCACACAGGGGGCGAGCAATCAGCCCCAGCATTTT. Amino acids: CASSTQGASNQPQHF. The genes are TRBV7-9 and TRBJ1-5; 9 bases align to TRBD1. Germline V lookup: CDR1 SEHNR, CDR2 FQNEAQ (reference sequence). The CDR3 consists of 15 residues. The V and J ends lost 5 bases and 1 base, in that order; junction bases with no gene match: 3.

The CDR3 nucleotides read TGTGCCAGTAGTACGGGACAGGGTATAACTGAAGCTTTCTTT. Residues: CASSTGQGITEAFF. The gene calls are TRBV19 and TRBJ1-1, with 9 bases lining up with TRBD1. The V and J ends lost 4 bases and 5 bases, in that order; junction bases with no gene match: 5. CDR1 and CDR2 from the germline V gene are LNHDA and SQIVND (reference sequence). The CDR3 totals 14 residues.